This TCR beta chain was recovered during a study of tumor-infiltrating lymphocytes in localized non-small cell lung cancer (dated by TCRdb to 2020 to 2022). In terms of the full investigation: Patients whose samples were collected after neoadjuvant chemotherapy, as well as both smokers and never-smokers and several histologies, were included in the cohort. Each patient contributed resected tumor tissue and uninvolved lung tissue from the same patient, described as non-adjacent to the tumor. Alongside flow cytometry, multiplex immunofluorescence, RNA-seq, exome sequencing and proteomics, TCR sequencing was applied to the same patients as one of several integrated assays. In total, the ICON cohort was made up of 150 surgical patients who had localized non-small cell lung cancer and whose tumors were resected. The paired tumor versus uninvolved lung comparison of immunoSEQ T-cell fraction included 55 patients. Summary of the overall study and its limitations: TCR-derived T-cell fraction did not differ between the flow cytometry-defined immunotypes IM1 (good prognosis) and IM2 (poor prognosis). Higher T cell infiltration in tumors than in uninvolved lung tissue was supported by TCRbeta sequencing, consistent with immunofluorescence CD3 counts. No association of tumor T-cell fraction from TCR sequencing with recurrence-free survival was found (p = 0.61). Assay coverage varied across patients depending on available tissue quantity, so only a subset of the cohort had TCR sequencing. Different pieces of the same tissue were used for different assays, so technical variation could not be separated from intratumor heterogeneity.

Patient enrollment in ICON started in the first half of 2016, and the final patient was enrolled in late 2018. From a subcohort of 76 patients, fresh tumor and matched uninvolved tissue were collected for in-depth immune analyses, including TCR sequencing. No cell sorting was done, and TCR sequencing was instead run on DNA isolated from bulk tissue. Notes on this clone: Its antigen has not been determined. Per-base quality was not reported, and no clone a single base away is much larger than it.

The T-cell fraction in tumor and uninvolved lung tissue was obtained from TCR sequencing using the immunoSEQ assay. From the authors' description of their analysis: For survival analysis, patients were split into high (upper tertile) and low (lower two tertiles) T-cell fraction groups and compared by log-rank test. A signed-rank test was used to test paired tumor versus uninvolved lung differences in T-cell fraction. The table was pulled from immuneACCESS by TCRdb, which kept in-frame rearrangements only. Such tables lose some clones; where checked, under half of the loss comes from unresolved V genes, and the rest has no known cause. V and J calls and clone size come straight from that table; D and trimming were deduced from the DNA. The sample table contains about 12,000 clones; only one count was recorded for over 75% of them. The top ten clones comprise 8% to 10% of the sample. From the germline V gene (reference sequence), CDR1 is GTSNPN and CDR2 is SVGIG. The CDR3 covers 15 residues, taking in both the cysteine and the phenylalanine. CDR3 DNA only is kept here, 45 bases in frame from base 1. Trimming removed 1 base from V and 4 bases from J, leaving 14 bases between the germline ends.

The chain uses TRBV30 and TRBJ2-1; the D gene assignment is ambiguous. The sequencing sample was made of lung tumor tissue. The sequence derives from a human donor with non-small cell lung cancer. CDR3 sequence: CAWSASLRAYNEQFF. The nucleotide sequence is TGTGCCTGGAGTGCCTCTTTGAGAGCTTACAATGAGCAGTTCTTC.